These 10 T cell receptor beta chains share one sample of origin, sequenced in a study of CD8 T cells in Susac syndrome. The RNA, about 0.45 to 1 ug, was put through reverse transcription using random hexamers. Via MiXCR, TCRdb re-called the immunoSEQ multiplex PCR reads, giving one row per CDR3 protein. The table lists 150,000 to 180,000 distinct CDR3 sequences, roughly 95% of them singletons. The sequencing sample was made of CD4+ T cells from PBMCs. These receptors were obtained from a human donor with Susac syndrome.

This sequence joins TRBV20-1 and TRBJ2-3, with TRBD2 matching over 10 bases. Germline values: CDR1 DFQATT, CDR2 SNEGSKA (reference sequence). V was pared by 4 bases and J by 1 base, with 5 bases of the junction left unmatched. The length of the CDR3 is 15 residues. CDR3 region: CSATRLAGGTDTQYF. DNA for the CDR3: TGCAGTGCTACTCGTCTAGCGGGGGGCACAGATACGCAGTATTTT.

CDR3 DNA sequence: TGTGCCAGCCTCACAGGCCCCCCGATCCGAAACACCATATATTTT. Amino acids: CASLTGPPIRNTIYF. The rearrangement links TRBV19 to TRBJ1-3; D might be TRBD1 (5 bases). Trimming cost V 9 bases and J 5 bases, with 20 bases left between them. The CDR3 loop spans 15 amino acids. Germline CDR1 LNHDA, CDR2 SQIVND (reference sequence).

The CDR3 bases are TGTGCCAGCAGTAATACCCGGGACCGTACCTACGAGCAGTACTTC. Protein sequence: CASSNTRDRTYEQYF. The V gene is TRBV2, the J gene TRBJ2-7; D may match TRBD1 or TRBD2 (5 bases each). V dropped 5 bases and J dropped 2 bases, with 16 bases sitting between them. CDR1 is SNHLY and CDR2 is FYNNEI in the germline V gene. CDR3 length: 15 amino acids.

This clonotype was picked up one time. V and J are TRBV20-1 and TRBJ2-3, with 12 bases aligning to TRBD2. The length of the CDR3 is 15 residues. J lost 5 bases, V lost 1 base, and 4 bases had no gene match. The germline V gene has CDR1 DFQATT and CDR2 SNEGSKA (reference sequence). This CDR3 reads CSARAGLAGIDTQYF. The CDR3 bases are TGCAGTGCTAGAGCGGGACTAGCGGGTATAGATACGCAGTATTTT.

The V call is TRBV19, the J call TRBJ2-4, with D uncertain. Per germline, CDR1 LNHDA and CDR2 SQIVND (reference sequence). The CDR3 loop spans 13 amino acids. V lost 9 bases to trimming and J lost 7 bases, with 16 bases between them. CDR3 loop: CASLSMRYNIQYF. DNA of the CDR3: TGTGCCAGCTTAAGCATGCGGTATAACATTCAGTACTTC.

The V gene is TRBV7-2, the J gene TRBJ2-1; tentatively, D is TRBD2 (5 bases). There are 15 residues in the CDR3. Trimming took 2 bases from V and 1 from J, leaving 9 bases between them. Germline V CDR1 and CDR2: SGHTA, FQGNSA. CDR3 loop: CASSLNRGSYNEQFF. The CDR3 coding sequence is TGTGCCAGCAGCTTAAATCGCGGGTCCTACAATGAGCAGTTCTTC.

This chain links TRBV7-2 with TRBJ1-1; TRBD1 might be the D (6 bases). Germline V gene lookup returns CDR1 SGHTA and CDR2 FQGNSA. Trimming removed 5 bases at V and 6 bases at J, with 19 bases between. CDR3 length: 15 residues. CDR3 nucleotide sequence: TGTGCCAGCAGCGCCTCGTCAACAGGGCGGGCTGAAGCTTTCTTT. Protein: CASSASSTGRAEAFF.

This chain uses TRBV14 with TRBJ2-1; D unclear. CDR1 is SGHDN, CDR2 FVKESK, per germline. The CDR3 is made up of 12 amino acids. V lost 5 bases and J 6 bases, leaving 8 bases between the germline ends. CDR3 DNA sequence: TGTGCCAGCAGCGAGTGGCGCAATGAGCAGTTCTTC. Translating gives CASSEWRNEQFF. Variable domain in full (rest from reference TRBV14 and TRBJ2-1): EAGVTQFPSHSVIEKGQTVTLRCDPISGHDNLYWYRRVMGKEIKFLLHFVKESKQDESGMPNNRFLAERTGGTYSTLKVQPAELEDSGVYFCASSEWRNEQFFGPGTRLTVL.

The chain has TRBV28 and TRBJ1-2; D is undetermined. The V end was cut by 4 bases, the J end by 4 bases, with 16 bases between. Germline CDR1 is MDHEN and CDR2 is SYDVKM. The CDR3 length is 15 residues. CDR3 amino acids: CASSSGGVPGYGYTF. CDR3 in DNA: TGTGCCAGCAGTTCGGGTGGGGTGCCTGGCTATGGCTACACCTTC.

This rearrangement joins TRBV4-2 to TRBJ2-3; D might be TRBD1 or TRBD2, each matching 5 bases. V was trimmed by 4 bases and J by 5 bases, leaving 22 bases between them. The CDR3 consists of 17 residues. The germline CDR1 and CDR2 sequences are LGHNA and YNFKEQ. CDR3 DNA: TGTGCCAGCAGCCTCACCACCCCGGGGCTTGGGGGAGATACGCAGTATTTT. Its protein is CASSLTTPGLGGDTQYF.